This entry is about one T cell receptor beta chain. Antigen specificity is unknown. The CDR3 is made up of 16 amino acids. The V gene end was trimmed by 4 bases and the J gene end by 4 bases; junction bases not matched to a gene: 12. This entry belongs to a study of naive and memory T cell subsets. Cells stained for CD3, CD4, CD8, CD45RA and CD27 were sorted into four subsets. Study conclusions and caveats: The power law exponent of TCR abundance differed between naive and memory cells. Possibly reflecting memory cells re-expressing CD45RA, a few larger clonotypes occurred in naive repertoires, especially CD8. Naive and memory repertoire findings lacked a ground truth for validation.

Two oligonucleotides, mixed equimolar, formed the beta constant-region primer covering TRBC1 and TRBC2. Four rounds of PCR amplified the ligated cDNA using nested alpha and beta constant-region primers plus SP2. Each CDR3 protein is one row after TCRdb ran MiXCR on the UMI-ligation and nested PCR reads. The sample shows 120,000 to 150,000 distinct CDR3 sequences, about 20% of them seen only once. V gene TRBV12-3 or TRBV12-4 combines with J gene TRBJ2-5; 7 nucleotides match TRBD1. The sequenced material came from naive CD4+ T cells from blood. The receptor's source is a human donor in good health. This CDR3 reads CASSSPRQGTLETQYF. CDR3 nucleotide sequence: TGTGCCAGCAGTTCACCCAGACAGGGTACCTTAGAGACCCAGTACTTC.